This T cell receptor (beta chain) was captured by sequencing in a study of T cell changes during pregnancy in multiple sclerosis. This clone was seen a single time. Libraries were prepared by immunoSEQ multiplex PCR; TCRdb keeps only in-frame clonotypes and omits some of them. Altogether approximately 30,000 clones are present, 87% being singletons, with the ten largest covering about 8%. The sequence was obtained from a female donor with multiple sclerosis, enrolled in a pregnancy study. The specimen was CD8+ T cells from peripheral blood mononuclear cells, collected before pregnancy.

The CDR3 DNA reads as TGTGCCAGCAGTGAAACAGGTGCAACTTCCTACGAGCAGTACTTC. Residues: CASSETGATSYEQYF. This chain joins TRBV2 and TRBJ2-7; a weak D match, TRBD1 (5 bases). Trimming removed 2 bases from V and 1 base from J, with 12 bases in between. CDR1 SNHLY and CDR2 FYNNEI come from the germline V gene. This CDR3 comprises 15 residues.